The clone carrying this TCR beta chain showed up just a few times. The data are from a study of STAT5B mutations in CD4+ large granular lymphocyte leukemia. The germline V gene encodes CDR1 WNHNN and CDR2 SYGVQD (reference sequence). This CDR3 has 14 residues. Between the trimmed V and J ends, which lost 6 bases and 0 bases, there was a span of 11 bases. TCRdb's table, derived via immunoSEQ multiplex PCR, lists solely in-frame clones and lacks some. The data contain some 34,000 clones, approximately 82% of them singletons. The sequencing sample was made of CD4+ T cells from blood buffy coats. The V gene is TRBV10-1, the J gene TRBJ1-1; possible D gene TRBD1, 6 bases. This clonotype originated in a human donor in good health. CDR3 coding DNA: TGCGCCAGCAGAAGGGACAAAATGAACACTGAAGCTTTCTTT. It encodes CASRRDKMNTEAFF.